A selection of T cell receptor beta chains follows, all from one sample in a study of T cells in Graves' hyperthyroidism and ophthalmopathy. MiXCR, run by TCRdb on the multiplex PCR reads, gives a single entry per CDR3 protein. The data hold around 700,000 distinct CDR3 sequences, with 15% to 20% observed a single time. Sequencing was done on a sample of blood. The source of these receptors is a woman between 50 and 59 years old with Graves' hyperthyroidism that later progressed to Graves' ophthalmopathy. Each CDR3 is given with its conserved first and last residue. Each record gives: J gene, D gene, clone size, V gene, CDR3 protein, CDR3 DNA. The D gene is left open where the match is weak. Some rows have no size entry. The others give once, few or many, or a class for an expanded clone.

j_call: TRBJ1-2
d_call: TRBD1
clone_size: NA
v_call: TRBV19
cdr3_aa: CASSWTGEGYTF
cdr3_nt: TGTGCCAGTAGTTGGACAGGGGAGGGCTACACCTTC

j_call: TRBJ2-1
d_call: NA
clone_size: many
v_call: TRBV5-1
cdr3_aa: CASSVDGEAYNEQFF
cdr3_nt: TGCGCCAGCAGCGTGGACGGGGAGGCCTACAATGAGCAGTTCTTC

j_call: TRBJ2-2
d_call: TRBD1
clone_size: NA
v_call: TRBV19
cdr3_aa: CASSMGQGNTGELFF
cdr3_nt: TGTGCCAGTAGTATGGGACAGGGGAACACCGGGGAGCTGTTTTTT

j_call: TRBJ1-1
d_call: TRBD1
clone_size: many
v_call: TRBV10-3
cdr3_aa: CAISSDRGVSEAFF
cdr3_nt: TGTGCCATCAGTTCGGACAGGGGGGTCTCTGAAGCTTTCTTT

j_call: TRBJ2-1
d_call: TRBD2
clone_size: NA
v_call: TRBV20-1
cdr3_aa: CSARELAGAIYNEQFF
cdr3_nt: TGCAGTGCTAGAGAACTAGCGGGGGCCATCTACAATGAGCAGTTCTTC

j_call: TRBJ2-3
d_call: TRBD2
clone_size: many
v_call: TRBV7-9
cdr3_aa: CASSLRAGTDTQYF
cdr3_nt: TGTGCCAGCAGCTTACGAGCGGGGACAGATACGCAGTATTTT

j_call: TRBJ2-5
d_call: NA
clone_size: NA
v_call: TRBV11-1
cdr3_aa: CASSLEGVRQETQYF
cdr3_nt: TGTGCCAGCAGCCTCGAAGGGGTCAGGCAAGAGACCCAGTACTTC

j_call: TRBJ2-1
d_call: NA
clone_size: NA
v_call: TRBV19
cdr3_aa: CASSGLLRGNEQFF
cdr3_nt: TGTGCCAGTAGTGGCCTTCTCCGAGGCAATGAGCAGTTCTTC

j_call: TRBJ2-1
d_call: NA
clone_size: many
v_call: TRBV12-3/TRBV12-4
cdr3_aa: CASSLGLSEEQFF
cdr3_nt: TGTGCCAGCAGTTTGGGCCTCTCCGAAGAGCAGTTCTTC

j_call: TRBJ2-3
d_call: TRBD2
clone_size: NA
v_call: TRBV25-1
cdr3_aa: CASSEDRLAGRDRYTQYF
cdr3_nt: TGTGCCAGCAGTGAAGATCGACTAGCGGGGCGGGACAGATATACGCAGTATTTT

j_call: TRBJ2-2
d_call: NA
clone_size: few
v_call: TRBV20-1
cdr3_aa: CSAKGGSNTGELFF
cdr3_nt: TGCAGTGCTAAGGGGGGAAGTAACACCGGGGAGCTGTTTTTT

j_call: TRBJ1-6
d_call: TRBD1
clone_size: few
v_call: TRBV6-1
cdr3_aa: CASIDRAVSPLHF
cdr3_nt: TGTGCCAGCATAGACAGGGCTGTTTCACCCCTCCACTTT

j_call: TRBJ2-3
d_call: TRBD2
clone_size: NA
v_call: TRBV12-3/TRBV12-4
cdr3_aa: CASSLSGLAGGTQYF
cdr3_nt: TGTGCCAGCAGCCTATCGGGACTAGCGGGAGGTACGCAGTATTTT

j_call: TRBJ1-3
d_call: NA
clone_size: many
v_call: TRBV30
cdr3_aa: CAWSVPTGLPGNTIYF
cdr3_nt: TGTGCCTGGAGTGTACCCACAGGGTTACCTGGAAACACCATATATTTT

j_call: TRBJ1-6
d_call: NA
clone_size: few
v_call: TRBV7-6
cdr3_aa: CASSRDLGNSPLHF
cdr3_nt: TGTGCCAGCAGCCGGGACCTAGGGAATTCACCCCTCCACTTT

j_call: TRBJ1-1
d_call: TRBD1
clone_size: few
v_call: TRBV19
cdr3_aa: CASSISRTRGRTEAFF
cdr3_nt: TGTGCCAGTAGTATTTCTCGGACCAGGGGGCGCACTGAAGCTTTCTTT

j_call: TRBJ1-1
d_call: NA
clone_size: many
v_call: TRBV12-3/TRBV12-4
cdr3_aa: CASRRREMAEAFF
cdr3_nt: TGTGCCAGCAGACGACGGGAGATGGCTGAAGCTTTCTTT

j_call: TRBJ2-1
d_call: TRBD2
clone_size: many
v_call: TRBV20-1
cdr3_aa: CSANSGTSVSNEQFF
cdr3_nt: TGCAGTGCGAACTCCGGGACTAGCGTTTCGAATGAGCAGTTCTTC

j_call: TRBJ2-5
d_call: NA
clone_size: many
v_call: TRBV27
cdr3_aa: CASSLFAPEGMETQYF
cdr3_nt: TGTGCCAGCAGTTTATTCGCTCCGGAGGGGATGGAGACCCAGTACTTC

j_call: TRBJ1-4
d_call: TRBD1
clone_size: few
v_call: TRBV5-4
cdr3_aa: CASSRDRSEKLFF
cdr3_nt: TGTGCCAGCAGCCGGGACAGGTCTGAAAAACTGTTTTTT

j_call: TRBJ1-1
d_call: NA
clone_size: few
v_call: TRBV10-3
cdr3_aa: CASNREGETEAFF
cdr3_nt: TGTGCCAGCAACAGGGAAGGTGAGACTGAAGCTTTCTTT

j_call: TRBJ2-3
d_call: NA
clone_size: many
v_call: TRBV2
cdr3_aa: CASAVTDLRNTDTQYF
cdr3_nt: TGTGCCAGCGCCGTAACCGATTTGAGGAACACAGATACGCAGTATTTT

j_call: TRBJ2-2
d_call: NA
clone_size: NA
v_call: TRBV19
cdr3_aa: CASTRGEAGELFF
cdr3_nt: TGTGCCAGTACCCGGGGAGAAGCCGGGGAGCTGTTTTTT

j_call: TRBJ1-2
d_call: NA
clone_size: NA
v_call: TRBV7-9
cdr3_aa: CASSLDVSINYGYTF
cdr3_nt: TGTGCCAGCAGCTTAGATGTCAGTATTAACTATGGCTACACCTTC

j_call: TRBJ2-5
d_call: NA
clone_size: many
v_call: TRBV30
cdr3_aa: CAWSLNSQETQYF
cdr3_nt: TGTGCCTGGAGTCTCAACAGCCAAGAGACCCAGTACTTC

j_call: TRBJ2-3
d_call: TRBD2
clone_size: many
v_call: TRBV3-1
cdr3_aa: CASSRSGGADTQYF
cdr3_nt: TGTGCCAGCAGCCGGAGCGGGGGGGCAGATACGCAGTATTTT

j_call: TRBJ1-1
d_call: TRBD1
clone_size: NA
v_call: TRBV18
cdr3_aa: CASSPQQGRRTEAFF
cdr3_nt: TGTGCCAGCTCACCACAACAGGGGCGGAGGACTGAAGCTTTCTTT

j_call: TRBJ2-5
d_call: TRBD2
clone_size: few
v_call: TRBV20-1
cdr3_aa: CSARRLSGGFGETQYF
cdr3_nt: TGCAGTGCAAGAAGGCTTAGCGGGGGATTTGGGGAGACCCAGTACTTC

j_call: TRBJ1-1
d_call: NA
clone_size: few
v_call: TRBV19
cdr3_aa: CASIDSGGVNTEAFF
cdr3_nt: TGTGCCAGTATTGACTCTGGGGGGGTGAACACTGAAGCTTTCTTT

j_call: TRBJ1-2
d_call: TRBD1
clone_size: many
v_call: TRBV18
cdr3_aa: CASSGDRGGSGYTF
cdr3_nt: TGTGCCAGCTCAGGCGACAGGGGAGGAAGTGGCTACACCTTC